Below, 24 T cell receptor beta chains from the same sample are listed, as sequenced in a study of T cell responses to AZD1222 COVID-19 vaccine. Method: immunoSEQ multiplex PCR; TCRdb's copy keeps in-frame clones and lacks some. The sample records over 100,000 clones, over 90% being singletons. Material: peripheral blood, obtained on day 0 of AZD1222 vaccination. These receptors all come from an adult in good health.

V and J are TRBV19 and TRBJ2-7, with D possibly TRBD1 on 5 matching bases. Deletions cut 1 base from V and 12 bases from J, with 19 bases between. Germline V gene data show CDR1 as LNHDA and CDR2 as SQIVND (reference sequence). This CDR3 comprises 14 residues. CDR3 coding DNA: TGTGCCAGTAGTATAGCTGGCCAGGGCTCCCTTTTGTACTTC. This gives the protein CASSIAGQGSLLYF.

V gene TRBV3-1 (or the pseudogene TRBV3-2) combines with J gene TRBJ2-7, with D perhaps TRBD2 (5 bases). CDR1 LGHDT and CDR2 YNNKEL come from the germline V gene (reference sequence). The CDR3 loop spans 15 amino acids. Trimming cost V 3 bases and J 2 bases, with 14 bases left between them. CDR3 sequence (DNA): TGTGCCAGCAGCCAGATGTCGACGGGAACCTACGAGCAGTACTTC. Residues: CASSQMSTGTYEQYF.

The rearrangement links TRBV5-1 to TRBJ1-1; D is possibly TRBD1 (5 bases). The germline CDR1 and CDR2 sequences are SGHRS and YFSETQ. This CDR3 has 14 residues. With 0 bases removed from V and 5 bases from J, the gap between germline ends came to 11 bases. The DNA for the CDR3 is TGCGCCAGCAGCTTGGTTGGGGGTCGGACTGAAGCTTTCTTT. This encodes CASSLVGGRTEAFF.

CDR3 in DNA: TGTGCCAGCAGCAAAGGGGGAGGGTTATGGACTGAAGCTTTCTTT. Its translation: CASSKGGGLWTEAFF. This chain uses TRBV21-1 with TRBJ1-1. TRBV21-1 is a listed pseudogene. This CDR3 comprises 15 residues.

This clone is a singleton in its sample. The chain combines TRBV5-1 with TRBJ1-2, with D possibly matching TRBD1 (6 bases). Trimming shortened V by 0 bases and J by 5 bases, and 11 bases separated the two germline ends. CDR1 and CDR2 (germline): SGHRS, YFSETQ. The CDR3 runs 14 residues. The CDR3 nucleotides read TGCGCCAGCAGCTTGGGACAGGCCCAATATGGCTACACCTTC. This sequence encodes CASSLGQAQYGYTF.

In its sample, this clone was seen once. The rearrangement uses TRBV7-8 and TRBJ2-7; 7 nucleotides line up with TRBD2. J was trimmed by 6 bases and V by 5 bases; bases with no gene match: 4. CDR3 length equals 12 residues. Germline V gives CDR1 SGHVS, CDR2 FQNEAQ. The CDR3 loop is CASSRDYLEQYF. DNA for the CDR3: TGTGCCAGCAGCCGGGACTACCTCGAGCAGTACTTC.

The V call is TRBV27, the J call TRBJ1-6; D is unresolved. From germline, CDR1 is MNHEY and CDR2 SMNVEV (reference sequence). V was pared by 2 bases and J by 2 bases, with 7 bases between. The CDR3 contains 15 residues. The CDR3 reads CASSLSLTYNSPLHF. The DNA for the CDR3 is TGTGCCAGCAGTTTAAGCCTCACCTATAATTCACCCCTCCACTTT.

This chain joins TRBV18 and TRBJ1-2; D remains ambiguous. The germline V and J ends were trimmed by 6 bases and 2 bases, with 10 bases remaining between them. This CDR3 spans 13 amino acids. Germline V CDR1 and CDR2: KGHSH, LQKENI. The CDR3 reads CASSPTENYGYTF. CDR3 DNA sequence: TGTGCCAGCTCGCCGACTGAGAACTATGGCTACACCTTC.

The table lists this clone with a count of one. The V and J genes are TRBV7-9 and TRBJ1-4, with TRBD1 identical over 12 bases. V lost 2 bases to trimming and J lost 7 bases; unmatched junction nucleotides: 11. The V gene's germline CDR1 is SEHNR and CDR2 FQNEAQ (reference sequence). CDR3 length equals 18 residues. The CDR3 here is CASSLRRDRGLDGEKLFF. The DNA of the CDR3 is TGTGCCAGCAGCTTAAGAAGGGACAGGGGGCTAGATGGTGAAAAACTGTTTTTT.

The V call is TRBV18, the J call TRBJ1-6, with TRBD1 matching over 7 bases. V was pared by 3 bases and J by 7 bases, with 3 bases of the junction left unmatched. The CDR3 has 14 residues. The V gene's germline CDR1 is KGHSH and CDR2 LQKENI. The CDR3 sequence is CASSPGTENSPLHF. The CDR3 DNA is TGTGCCAGCTCACCCGGGACAGAAAATTCACCCCTCCACTTT.

The CDR3 spells CASTPRVGPPNSNQPQHF. The CDR3, as DNA: TGTGCCAGCACCCCAAGGGTGGGACCGCCGAATAGCAATCAGCCCCAGCATTTT. The chain carries TRBV21-1 and TRBJ1-5. TRBV21-1 is designated a pseudogene. This CDR3 has 18 amino acids.

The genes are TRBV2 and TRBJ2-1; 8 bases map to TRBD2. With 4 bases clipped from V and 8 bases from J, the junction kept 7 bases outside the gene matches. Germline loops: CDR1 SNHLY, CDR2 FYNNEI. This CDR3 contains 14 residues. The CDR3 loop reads CASSGTSSRDEQFF. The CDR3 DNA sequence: TGTGCCAGCAGTGGGACTAGCAGTAGAGATGAGCAGTTCTTC.

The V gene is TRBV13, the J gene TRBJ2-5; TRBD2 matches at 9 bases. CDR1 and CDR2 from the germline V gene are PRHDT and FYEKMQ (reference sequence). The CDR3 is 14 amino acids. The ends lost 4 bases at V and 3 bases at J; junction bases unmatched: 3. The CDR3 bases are TGTGCCAGCAGCTCACGACTAGCGGAAGAGACCCAGTACTTC. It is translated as CASSSRLAEETQYF.

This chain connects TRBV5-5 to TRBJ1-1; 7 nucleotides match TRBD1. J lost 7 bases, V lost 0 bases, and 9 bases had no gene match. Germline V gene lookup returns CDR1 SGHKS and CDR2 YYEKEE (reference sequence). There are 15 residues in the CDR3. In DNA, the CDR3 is TGTGCCAGCAGCTTGGGGGACAGCCCGCTGGGTGAAGCTTTCTTT. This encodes CASSLGDSPLGEAFF. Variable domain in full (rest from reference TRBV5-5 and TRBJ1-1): DAGVTQSPTHLIKTRGQQVTLRCSPISGHKSVSWYQQVLGQGPQFIFQYYEKEERGRGNFPDRFSARQFPNYSSELNVNALLLGDSALYLCASSLGDSPLGEAFFGQGTRLTVV.

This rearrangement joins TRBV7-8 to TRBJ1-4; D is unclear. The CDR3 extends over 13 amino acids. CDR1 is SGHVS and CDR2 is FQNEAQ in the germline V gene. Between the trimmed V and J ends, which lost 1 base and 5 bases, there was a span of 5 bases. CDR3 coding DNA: TGTGCCAGCAGCTTAGGACCGAATGAAAAACTGTTTTTT. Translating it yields CASSLGPNEKLFF. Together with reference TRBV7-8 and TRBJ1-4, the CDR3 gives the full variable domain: GAGVSQSPRYKVAKRGQDVALRCDPISGHVSLFWYQQALGQGPEFLTYFQNEAQLDKSGLPSDRFFAERPEGSVSTLKIQRTQQEDSAVYLCASSLGPNEKLFFGSGTQLSVL.

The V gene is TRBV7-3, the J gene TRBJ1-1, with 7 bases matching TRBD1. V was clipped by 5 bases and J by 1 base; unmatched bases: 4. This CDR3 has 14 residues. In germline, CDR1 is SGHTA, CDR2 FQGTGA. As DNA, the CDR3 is TGTGCCAGCAGCAGAACAGGGGCGAACACTGAAGCTTTCTTT. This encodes CASSRTGANTEAFF.

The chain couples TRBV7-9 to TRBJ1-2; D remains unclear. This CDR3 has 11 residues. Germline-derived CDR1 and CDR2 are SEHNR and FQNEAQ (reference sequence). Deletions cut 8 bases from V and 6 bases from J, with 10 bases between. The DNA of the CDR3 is TGTGCCAGCCCGGGCGGGGATGGCTACACCTTC. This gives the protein CASPGGDGYTF.

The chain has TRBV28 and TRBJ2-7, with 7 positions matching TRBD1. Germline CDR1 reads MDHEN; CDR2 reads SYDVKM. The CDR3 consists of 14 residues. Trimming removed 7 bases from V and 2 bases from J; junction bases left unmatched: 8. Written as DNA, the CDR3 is TGTGCCAGCACTTCGGGGCAGGGGGCCTACGAGCAGTACTTC. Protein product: CASTSGQGAYEQYF.

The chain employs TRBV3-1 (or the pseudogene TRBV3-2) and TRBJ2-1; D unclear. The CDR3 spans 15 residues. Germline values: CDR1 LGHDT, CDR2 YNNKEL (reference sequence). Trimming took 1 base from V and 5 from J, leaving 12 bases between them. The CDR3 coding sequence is TGTGCCAGCAGCCAAGCCCGGACGCCTAACAATGAGCAGTTCTTC. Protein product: CASSQARTPNNEQFF.

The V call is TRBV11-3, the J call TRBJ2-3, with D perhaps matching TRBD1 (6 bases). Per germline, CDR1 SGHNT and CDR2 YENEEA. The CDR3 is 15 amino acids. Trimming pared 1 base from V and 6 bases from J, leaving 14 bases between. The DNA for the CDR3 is TGTGCCAGCAGCTTAGGTCGGGACATAAAGGATACGCAGTATTTT. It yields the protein CASSLGRDIKDTQYF.

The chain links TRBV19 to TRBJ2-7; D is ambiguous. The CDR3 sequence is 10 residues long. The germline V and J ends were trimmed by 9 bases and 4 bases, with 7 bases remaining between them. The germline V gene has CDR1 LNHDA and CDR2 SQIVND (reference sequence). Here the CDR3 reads CASGDYEQYF. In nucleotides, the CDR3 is TGTGCCAGCGGCGATTACGAGCAGTACTTC.

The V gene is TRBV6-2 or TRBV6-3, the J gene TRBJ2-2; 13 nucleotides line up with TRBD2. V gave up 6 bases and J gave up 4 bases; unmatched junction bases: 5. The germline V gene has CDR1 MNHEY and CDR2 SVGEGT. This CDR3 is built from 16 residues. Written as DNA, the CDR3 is TGTGCCAGCAGCTCCACTAGCGGGAGGGGCACCGGGGAGCTGTTTTTT. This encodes CASSSTSGRGTGELFF.

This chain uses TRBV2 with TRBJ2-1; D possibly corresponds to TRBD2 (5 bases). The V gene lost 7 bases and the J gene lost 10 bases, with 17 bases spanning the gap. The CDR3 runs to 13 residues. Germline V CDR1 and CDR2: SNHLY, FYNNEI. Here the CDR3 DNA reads TGTGCCAGCACCATAAACGTCGGGGTAGAGCAGTTCTTC. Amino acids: CASTINVGVEQFF.

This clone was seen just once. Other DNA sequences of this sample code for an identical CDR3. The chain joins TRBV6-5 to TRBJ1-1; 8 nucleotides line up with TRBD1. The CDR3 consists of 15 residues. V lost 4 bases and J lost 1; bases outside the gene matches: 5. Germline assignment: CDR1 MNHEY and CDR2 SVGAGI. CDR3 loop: CASSSRQGRNTEAFF. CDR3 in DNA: TGTGCCAGCAGTTCCCGACAGGGGAGGAACACTGAAGCTTTCTTT.